This T cell receptor (beta chain) appears in the sequencing data of a study of T cells after yellow fever vaccination. Study-level points and caveats: Weaker, the secondary response peaked sooner, at day 5 versus 15. The booster response re-showed most primary clones: around 96% CD4, more than 80% CD8. The bulk population could contribute abundant contaminating clonotypes to FACS-sorted repertoires.

Turning to this clonotype: Its specificity is not known.

They built TCR cDNA with 5'RACE template switching, a step that put in a universal primer site and UMIs. MiXCR was run by TCRdb on the 5' RACE reads, yielding one entry per CDR3 protein. The sample shows 250,000 to 300,000 distinct CDR3 sequences, around 5.3% of them seen only once. This CDR3 has 12 amino acids. Trimming took off 3 bases at V and 6 bases at J, with 8 bases between the two ends. Germline CDR1 is SGHRS and CDR2 is YFSETQ. Sequencing used CD4+ T cells sorted from PBMCs, obtained on the day of the yellow fever booster vaccination. The V call is TRBV5-1, the J call TRBJ2-3; a weak D match, TRBD1 (6 bases). This clonotype was obtained from a man between 18 and 35 years old who received the YFV17D yellow fever vaccine. DNA for the CDR3: TGCGCCAGCAGCTACAGGGATGATACGCAGTATTTT. Translation gives CASSYRDDTQYF.